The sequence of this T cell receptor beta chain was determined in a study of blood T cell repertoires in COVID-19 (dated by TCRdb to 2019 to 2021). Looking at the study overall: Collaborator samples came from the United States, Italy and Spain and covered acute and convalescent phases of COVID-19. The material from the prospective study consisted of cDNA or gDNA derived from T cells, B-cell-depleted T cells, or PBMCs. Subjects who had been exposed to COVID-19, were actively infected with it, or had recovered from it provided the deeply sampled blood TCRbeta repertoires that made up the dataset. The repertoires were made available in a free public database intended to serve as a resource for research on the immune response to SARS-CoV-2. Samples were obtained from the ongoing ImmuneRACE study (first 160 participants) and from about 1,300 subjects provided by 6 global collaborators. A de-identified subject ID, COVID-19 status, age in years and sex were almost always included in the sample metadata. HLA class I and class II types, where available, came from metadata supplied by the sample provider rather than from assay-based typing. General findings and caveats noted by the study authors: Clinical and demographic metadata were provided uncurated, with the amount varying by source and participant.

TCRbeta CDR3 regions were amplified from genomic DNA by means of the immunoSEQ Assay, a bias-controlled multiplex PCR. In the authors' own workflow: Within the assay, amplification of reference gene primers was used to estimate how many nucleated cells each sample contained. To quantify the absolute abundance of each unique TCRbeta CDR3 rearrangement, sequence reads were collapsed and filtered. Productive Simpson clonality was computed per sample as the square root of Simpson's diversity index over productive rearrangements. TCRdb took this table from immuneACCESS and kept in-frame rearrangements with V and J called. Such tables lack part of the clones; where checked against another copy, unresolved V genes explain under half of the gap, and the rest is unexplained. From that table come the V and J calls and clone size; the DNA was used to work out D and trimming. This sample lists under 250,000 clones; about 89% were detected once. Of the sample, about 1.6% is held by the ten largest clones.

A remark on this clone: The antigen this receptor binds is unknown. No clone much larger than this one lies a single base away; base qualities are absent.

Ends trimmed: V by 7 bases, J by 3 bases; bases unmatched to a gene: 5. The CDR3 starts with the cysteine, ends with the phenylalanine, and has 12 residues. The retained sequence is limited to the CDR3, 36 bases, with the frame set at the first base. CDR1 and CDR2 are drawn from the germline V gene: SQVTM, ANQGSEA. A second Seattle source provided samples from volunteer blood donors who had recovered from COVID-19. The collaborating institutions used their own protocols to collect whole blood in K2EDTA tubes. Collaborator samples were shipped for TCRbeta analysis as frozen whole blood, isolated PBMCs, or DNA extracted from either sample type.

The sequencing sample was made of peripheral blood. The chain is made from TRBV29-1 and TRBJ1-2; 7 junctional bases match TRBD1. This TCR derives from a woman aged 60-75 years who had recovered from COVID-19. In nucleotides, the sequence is TGCAGCGCACAGGGGCTCGACTATGGCTACACCTTC. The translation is CSAQGLDYGYTF.